Below, one T cell receptor (beta chain) is given with its context. Antigen unknown. This sample was included in a study of Ad26.COV2.S vaccination and SARS-CoV-2 variants. Looking at the study overall: Enrollment placed the donor in the COV1001 Ad26.COV2.S trial arm. Ad26.COV2.S shots went into the muscle once or twice, 56 days apart. Whole-study results and caveats: Vaccinees and placebo recipients showed similar non-spike TCR breadth.

As to treatment: 19 received Ad26.COV2.S at low or high dose, single or two shots; 5 received placebo; per-sample allocation not given. All samples were drawn on day 63, counting from the first vaccine or placebo injection. Some clones are missing from TCRdb's copy, which holds only in-frame ones; the method was immunoSEQ multiplex PCR. There are around 300,000 clones in the sample; more than 85% occur only once, and roughly 4.8% lies in the top ten. This CDR3 contains 14 residues. The germline V gene encodes CDR1 LNHDA and CDR2 SQIVND (reference sequence). V was shortened by 7 bases and J by 1 base, with 13 bases between the two germline ends.

The origin of this receptor is a person between 18 and 65 years old who received the Ad26.COV2.S COVID-19 vaccine or a placebo. The chain employs TRBV19 and TRBJ1-1; D is unclear. The sample here was peripheral blood, taken in a trial of Ad26.COV2.S vaccine versus placebo. CDR3 sequence (DNA): TGTGCCAGTAAGGACGGGCTCTGGAACACTGAAGCTTTCTTT. Protein: CASKDGLWNTEAFF.